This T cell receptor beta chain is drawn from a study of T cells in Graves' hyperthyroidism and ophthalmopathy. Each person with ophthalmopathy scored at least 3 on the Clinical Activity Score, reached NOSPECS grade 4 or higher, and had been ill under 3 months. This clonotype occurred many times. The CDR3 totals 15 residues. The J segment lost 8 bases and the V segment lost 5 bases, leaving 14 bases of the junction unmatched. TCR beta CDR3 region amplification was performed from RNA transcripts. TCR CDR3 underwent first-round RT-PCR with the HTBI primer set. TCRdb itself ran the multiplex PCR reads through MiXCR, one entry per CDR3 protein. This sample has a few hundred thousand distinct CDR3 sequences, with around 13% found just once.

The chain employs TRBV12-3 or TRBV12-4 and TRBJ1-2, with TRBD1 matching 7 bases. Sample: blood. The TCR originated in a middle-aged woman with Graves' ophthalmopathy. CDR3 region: CASSPYRGGRSGYTF. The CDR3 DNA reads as TGTGCCAGCAGTCCCTACAGGGGAGGTCGGAGCGGCTACACCTTC.